This TCR beta chain was observed in a study of shared clonotypes between healthy human individuals. General observations from the study: Against clonotypes common to all four donors, non-shared ones had lower generation probabilities. The represented genetic and exposure-history diversity was limited by the small number of donors. It was expected that sequencing depth would affect clonotype sharing among donors.

Generated by immunoSEQ multiplex PCR, the TCRdb table keeps only in-frame clones and is missing some. The table shows 2 million to 2.5 million clones, with roughly 93% occurring only once. V was pared by 3 bases and J by 2 bases, with 7 bases between. CDR1 and CDR2 (germline): LNHNV, YYDKDF (reference sequence). The length of the CDR3 is 13 residues. Both subsets, CD45RA+ naive and CD45RA-negative memory, were split from the CD4+ cells. Comments on this clone: Its antigen remains unidentified.

The clonotype was recovered from a man aged 18 to 29 in good health. Some clones in this sample may be carry-over from other donors' samples. The sample comprised naive CD4+ T cells from PBMCs. The sample's subset: CD45RA+ positively selected. The rearrangement uses TRBV15 and TRBJ1-2, with D tentatively TRBD1 (6 bases). The CDR3 coding sequence is TGTGCCACCAGCAGCGGACAGAACTATGGCTACACCTTC. This encodes CATSSGQNYGYTF.